The following is a T cell receptor beta chain sequence with its context. Its antigen remains unidentified. No quality values exist for individual bases; no much larger clone is one base distant. Using the deep immunoSEQ assay, TCR CDR3 regions were amplified from genomic DNA by multiplex PCR. Extracted genomic DNA from each cell subset was distributed evenly across all wells of several immunoSEQ 96-well plates, and each plate was treated as a replicate. For unsorted PBMC, each replicate PCR was loaded with approximately 300 ng genomic DNA, equivalent to tens of thousands of T cell genomes. Ten immunoSEQ deep assay plates were used to sequence unsorted PBMC genomic DNA. Purified libraries were measured with a Qubit 3.0 fluorometer, size-checked on a Bioanalyzer 2100, and measured again with the KAPA Library Quantification kit. Every immunoSEQ 96-well plate was sequenced on a dedicated single-read 150-cycle Illumina NextSeq 550 flow cell. As for the authors' bioinformatics: Because the immunoSEQ output included only junctional sequences and no quality scores, the filtering could not be the same as the filtering used for full-length reads. Sequences were annotated with PyIR, a Python wrapper for IgBLAST v1.9, and V/J genes and CDR3 were assigned using IMGT germline references. Reads were filtered out if the reads had weak V/J assignments (E-value above 1e-6), no CDR3, stop codons, out-of-frame junctions, or ambiguous translated residues. V3J clonotypes were defined as sequences sharing the same inferred V gene, J gene, and CDR3 amino acid sequence. Percentage overlap between repertoires was computed as shared unique clonotypes divided by the size of the smaller repertoire. Repertoire richness was assessed with RTK rarefaction, the Chao1 estimator, and Recon v2.1 estimates of unobserved clonotypes. Here the immuneACCESS table is served through TCRdb, limited to in-frame sequences with V and J called. Missing clones are a known gap in these copies; in checked studies unresolved V genes cover under half, and the rest lacks a known reason. V and J calls and clone size are copied from that table; D and trimming were computed from the DNA. This sample lists about 480,000 clones; roughly 85% were detected once. The top ten clonotypes cover around 12% of the sample.

The CDR3 numbers 16 residues from cysteine through phenylalanine. The entry retains the CDR3 DNA only, 48 bases that are in frame from base 1. The germline V and J ends show losses of 2 bases and 6 bases respectively, and no gene match explains 12 bases of the junction. The germline V gene sets CDR1 to MGHRA and CDR2 to YSYEKL. The donors were healthy, HIV-negative adults with no recently reported acute infections or vaccinations. Every donor was a Caucasian adult living in Nashville, Tennessee, USA. In the unsorted samples, 70 million to 95 million PBMCs were counted, and genomic DNA was extracted using the QIAamp DNA Blood Mini kit. After blood collection by leukapheresis, PBMCs were isolated using Ficoll-Histopaque density gradient centrifugation and then cryopreserved in the vapor phase of liquid nitrogen. This entry is derived from a study of shared clonotypes between healthy human individuals (dated by TCRdb to 2020 to 2022). Regarding the study in general: The cohort comprised a couple of women and a few men aged 18 to 49 years. To increase sequencing depth and limit assay-specific biases, different laboratories used diverse techniques to prepare libraries and sequence TCR repertoires. To estimate repertoire size and how much clonotypes are shared between individuals, the study performed deep sequencing of blood TCR repertoires from 4 to 6 healthy adults. Per donor, leukapheresis produced somewhere between about 0.85 and 8.9 billion PBMCs.

General study outcomes and caveats: Sampling was limited to blood, and TCR repertoires in tissue likely differ from TCR repertoires in blood. The small number of donors limited the genetic and exposure-history diversity represented. Based on pairwise subsampling, the degree of clonotype sharing among donors was expected to be affected by sequencing depth.

The TCR originated in a middle-aged woman in good health. Some clones in this sample may be carry-over from other donors' samples. This chain joins TRBV4-1 to TRBJ2-7; TRBD2 lines up with 8 middle nucleotides. Sequencing was performed on PBMCs. The nucleotide sequence reads as follows: TGCGCCAGCAGCCAAACCTTAGCGGGAACCTCGGGCGAGCAGTACTTC. Its translation is CASSQTLAGTSGEQYF.